A single T cell receptor beta chain is shown here with its context. The sample comes from a study of Ad26.COV2.S vaccination and SARS-CoV-2 variants. The treatment is: around 19 received Ad26.COV2.S at low or high dose, single or two shots; about five received placebo; per-sample allocation not given. Sample collection was performed on day 63 after the first vaccine or placebo injection. Here immunoSEQ multiplex PCR was the method, and the copy in TCRdb shows in-frame clones only, minus some. The data show 350,000 to 400,000 clones, less than 90% seen once. Looked up from germline, CDR1 is SNHLY and CDR2 is FYNNEI. This CDR3 has 13 amino acids. Trimming pared 6 bases from V and 4 bases from J, leaving 12 bases between.

This chain links TRBV2 with TRBJ2-5; no clear D. The source is a person between 18 and 65 years old who received the Ad26.COV2.S COVID-19 vaccine or a placebo. This specimen consisted of peripheral blood, obtained in a trial of Ad26.COV2.S vaccine versus placebo. The CDR3 nucleotides read TGTGCCAGCAGCTGGGCGTGGGGAGAGACCCAGTACTTC. Its translation is CASSWAWGETQYF. Using reference TRBV2 and TRBJ2-5 for the parts outside the CDR3, the full variable domain is EPEVTQTPSHQVTQMGQEVILRCVPISNHLYFYWYRQILGQKVEFLVSFYNNEISEKSEIFDDQFSVERPDGSNFTLKIRSTKLEDSAMYFCASSWAWGETQYFGPGTRLLVL.